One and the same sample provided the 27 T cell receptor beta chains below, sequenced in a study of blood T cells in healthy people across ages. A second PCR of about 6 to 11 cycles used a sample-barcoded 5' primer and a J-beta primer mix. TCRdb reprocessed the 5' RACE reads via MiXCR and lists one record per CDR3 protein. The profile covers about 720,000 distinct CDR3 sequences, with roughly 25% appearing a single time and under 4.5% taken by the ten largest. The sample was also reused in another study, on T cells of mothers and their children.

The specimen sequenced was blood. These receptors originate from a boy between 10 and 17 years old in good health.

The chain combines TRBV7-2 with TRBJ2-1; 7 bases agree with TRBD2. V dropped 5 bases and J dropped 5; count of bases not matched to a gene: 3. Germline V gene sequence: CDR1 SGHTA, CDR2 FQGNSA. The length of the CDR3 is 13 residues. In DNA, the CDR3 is TGTGCCAGCAGCCATGGGGGGGACAATGAGCAGTTCTTC. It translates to CASSHGGDNEQFF.

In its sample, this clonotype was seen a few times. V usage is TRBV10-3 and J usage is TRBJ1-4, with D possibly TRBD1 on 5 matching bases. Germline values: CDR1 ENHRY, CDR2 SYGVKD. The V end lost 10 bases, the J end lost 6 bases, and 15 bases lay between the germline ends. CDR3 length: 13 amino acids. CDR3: CATTPGTYEKLFF. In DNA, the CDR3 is TGTGCCACCACTCCAGGGACTTATGAAAAACTGTTTTTT.

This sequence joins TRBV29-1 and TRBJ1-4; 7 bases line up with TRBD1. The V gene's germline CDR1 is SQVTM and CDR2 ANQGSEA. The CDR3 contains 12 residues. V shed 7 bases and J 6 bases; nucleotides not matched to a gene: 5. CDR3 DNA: TGCAGCGGATCCACAGGGGATGAAAAACTGTTTTTT. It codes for CSGSTGDEKLFF.

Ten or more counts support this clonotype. The CDR3 protein is CASSQEAGPGSYQPQHF. The CDR3 DNA reads as TGCGCCAGCAGCCAAGAAGCGGGACCGGGGTCGTATCAGCCCCAGCATTTT. V and J are TRBV4-1 and TRBJ1-5; the D gene is possibly TRBD1 (5 bases). Looked up from germline, CDR1 is MGHRA and CDR2 is YSYEKL. The CDR3 length is 17 residues. V lost 0 bases to trimming and J lost 5 bases, with 17 bases between them.

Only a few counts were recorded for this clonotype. The CDR3 region is CASSQEIGGIEKLFF. Written as DNA, the CDR3 is TGCGCCAGCAGCCAAGAGATTGGGGGAATTGAAAAACTGTTTTTT. The chain combines TRBV4-3 with TRBJ1-4, with D maybe TRBD1 (5 bases). This CDR3 is 15 amino acids long. V lost 0 bases and J lost 7, with 12 bases in between. Germline V gene sequence: CDR1 LGHNA, CDR2 YSLEER.

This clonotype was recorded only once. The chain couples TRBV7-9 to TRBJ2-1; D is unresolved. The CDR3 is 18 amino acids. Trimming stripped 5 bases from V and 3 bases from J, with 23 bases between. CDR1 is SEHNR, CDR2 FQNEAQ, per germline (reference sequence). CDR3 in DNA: TGTGCCAGCAGCGCCCGCAAGGCCCACACATCTGTCTACAATGAGCAGTTCTTC. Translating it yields CASSARKAHTSVYNEQFF. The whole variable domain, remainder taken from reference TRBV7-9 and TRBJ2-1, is DTGVSQNPRHKITKRGQNVTFRCDPISEHNRLYWYRQTLGQGPEFLTYFQNEAQLEKSRLLSDRFSAERPKGSFSTLEIQRTEQGDSAMYLCASSARKAHTSVYNEQFFGPGTRLTVL.

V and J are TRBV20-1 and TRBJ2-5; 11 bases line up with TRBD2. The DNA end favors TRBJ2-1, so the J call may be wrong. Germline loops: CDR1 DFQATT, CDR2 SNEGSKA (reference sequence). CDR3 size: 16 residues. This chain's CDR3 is CSAKPTSGNVYNEQFF. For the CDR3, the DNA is TGCAGTGCTAAACCGACTAGCGGGAATGTTTACAATGAGCAGTTCTTC.

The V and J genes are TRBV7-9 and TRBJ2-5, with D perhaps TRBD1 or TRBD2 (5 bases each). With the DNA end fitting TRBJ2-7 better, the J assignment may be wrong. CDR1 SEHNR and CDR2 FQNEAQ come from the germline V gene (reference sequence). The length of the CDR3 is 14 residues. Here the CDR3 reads CASSLHVGGYEQYF. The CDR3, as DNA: TGTGCCAGCAGCCTGCACGTTGGGGGCTACGAGCAGTACTTC.

The CDR3: CASSPGGGWEQYF. CDR3 bases: TGTGCCAGCAGTCCCGGAGGGGGCTGGGAGCAGTACTTC. The chain employs TRBV28 and TRBJ2-7; D may be TRBD1 (7 bases). Germline-derived CDR1 and CDR2 are MDHEN and SYDVKM. CDR3 length: 13 residues. V lost 5 bases and J 7 bases, leaving 15 bases between the germline ends.

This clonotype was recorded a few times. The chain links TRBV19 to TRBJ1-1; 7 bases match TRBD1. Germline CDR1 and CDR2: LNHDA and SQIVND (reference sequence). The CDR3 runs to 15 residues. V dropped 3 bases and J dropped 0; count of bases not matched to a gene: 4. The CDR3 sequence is CASSMGQRLNTEAFF. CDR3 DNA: TGTGCCAGTAGTATGGGACAGAGGCTGAACACTGAAGCTTTCTTT.

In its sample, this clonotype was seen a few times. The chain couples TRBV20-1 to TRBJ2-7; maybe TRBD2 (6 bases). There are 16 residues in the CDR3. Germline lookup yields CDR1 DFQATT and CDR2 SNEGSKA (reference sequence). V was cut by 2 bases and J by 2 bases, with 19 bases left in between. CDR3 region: CSARPARDSVAYEQYF. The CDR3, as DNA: TGCAGTGCTAGACCTGCCCGGGACTCGGTCGCCTACGAGCAGTACTTC.

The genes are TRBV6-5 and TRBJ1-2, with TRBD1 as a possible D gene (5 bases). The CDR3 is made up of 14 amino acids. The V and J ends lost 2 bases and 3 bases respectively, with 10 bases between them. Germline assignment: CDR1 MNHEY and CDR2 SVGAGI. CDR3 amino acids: CASSYDREYYGYTF. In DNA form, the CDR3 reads TGTGCCAGCAGTTACGACAGAGAATACTATGGCTACACCTTC.

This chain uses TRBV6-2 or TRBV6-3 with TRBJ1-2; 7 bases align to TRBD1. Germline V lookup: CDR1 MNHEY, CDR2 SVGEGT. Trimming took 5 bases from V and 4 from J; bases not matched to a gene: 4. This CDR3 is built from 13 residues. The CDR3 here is CASSPDRIYGYTF. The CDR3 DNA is TGTGCCAGCAGTCCGGACAGGATCTATGGCTACACCTTC.

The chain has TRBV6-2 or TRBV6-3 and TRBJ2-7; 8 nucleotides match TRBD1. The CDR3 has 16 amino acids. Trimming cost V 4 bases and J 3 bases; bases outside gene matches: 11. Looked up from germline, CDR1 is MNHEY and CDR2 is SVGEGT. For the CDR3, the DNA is TGTGCCAGCAGTTGGCGAGAGGGACAGGCGGTCTACGAGCAGTACTTC. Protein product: CASSWREGQAVYEQYF.

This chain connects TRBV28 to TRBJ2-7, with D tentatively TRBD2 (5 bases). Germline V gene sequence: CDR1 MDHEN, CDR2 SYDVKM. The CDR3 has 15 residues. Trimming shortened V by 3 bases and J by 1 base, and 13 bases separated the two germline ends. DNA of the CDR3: TGTGCCAGCAGTTTTTTTGGGAGTACTTCCTACGAGCAGTACTTC. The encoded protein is CASSFFGSTSYEQYF.

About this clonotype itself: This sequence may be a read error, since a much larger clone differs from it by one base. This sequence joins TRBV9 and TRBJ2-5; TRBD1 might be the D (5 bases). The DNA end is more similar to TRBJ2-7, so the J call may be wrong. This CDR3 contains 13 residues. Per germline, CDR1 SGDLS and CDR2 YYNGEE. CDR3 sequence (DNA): TGTGCCAGCAGCGTAGGACAGACCTACGAGCAGTACTTC. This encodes CASSVGQTYEQYF.

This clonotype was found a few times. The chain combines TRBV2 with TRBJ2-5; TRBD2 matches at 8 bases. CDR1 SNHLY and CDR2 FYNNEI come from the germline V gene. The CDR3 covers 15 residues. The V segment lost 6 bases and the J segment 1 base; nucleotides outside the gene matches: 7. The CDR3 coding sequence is TGTGCCAGCAGGCGTAGCGGGGTTGGCCAAGAGACCCAGTACTTC. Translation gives CASRRSGVGQETQYF.

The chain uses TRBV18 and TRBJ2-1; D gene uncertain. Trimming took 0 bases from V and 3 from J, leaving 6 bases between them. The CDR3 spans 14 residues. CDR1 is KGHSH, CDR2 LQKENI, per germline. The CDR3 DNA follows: TGTGCCAGCTCACCACCAGTAAACTACAATGAGCAGTTCTTC. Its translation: CASSPPVNYNEQFF.

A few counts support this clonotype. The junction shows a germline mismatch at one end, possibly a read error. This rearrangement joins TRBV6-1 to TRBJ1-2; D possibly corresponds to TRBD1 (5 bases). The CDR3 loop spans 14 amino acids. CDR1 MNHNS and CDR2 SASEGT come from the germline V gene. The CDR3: CASSPGGGNIGYTF. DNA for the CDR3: TGTGCTAGCAGTCCCGGGGGGGGTAACATTGGCTACACCTTC.

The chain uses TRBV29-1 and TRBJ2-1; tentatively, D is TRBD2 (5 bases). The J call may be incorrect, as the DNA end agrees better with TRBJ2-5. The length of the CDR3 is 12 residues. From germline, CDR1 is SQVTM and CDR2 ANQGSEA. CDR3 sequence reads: CSVRSAQETQYF. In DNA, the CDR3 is TGCAGCGTTCGTAGCGCCCAAGAGACCCAGTACTTC.

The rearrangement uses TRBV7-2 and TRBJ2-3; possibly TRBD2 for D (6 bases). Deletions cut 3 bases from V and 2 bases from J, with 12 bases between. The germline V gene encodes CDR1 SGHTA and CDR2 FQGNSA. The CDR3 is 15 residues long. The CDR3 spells CASSLRRDSTDTQYF. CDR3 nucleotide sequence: TGTGCCAGCAGCTTGCGGCGGGACTCCACAGATACGCAGTATTTT.

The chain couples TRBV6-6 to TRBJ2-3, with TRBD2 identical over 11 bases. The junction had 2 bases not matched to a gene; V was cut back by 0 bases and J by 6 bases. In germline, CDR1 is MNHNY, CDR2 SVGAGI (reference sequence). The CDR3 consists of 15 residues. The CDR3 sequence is CASSYSGLAADTQYF. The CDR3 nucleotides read TGTGCCAGCAGTTACTCGGGACTAGCGGCGGATACGCAGTATTTT.

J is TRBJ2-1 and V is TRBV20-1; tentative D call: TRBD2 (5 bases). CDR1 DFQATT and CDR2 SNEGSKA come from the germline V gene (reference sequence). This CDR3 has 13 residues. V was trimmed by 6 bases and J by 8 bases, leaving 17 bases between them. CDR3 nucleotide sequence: TGCAGTGCACGAAAACTAGTCGGCGATGAGCAGTTCTTC. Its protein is CSARKLVGDEQFF.

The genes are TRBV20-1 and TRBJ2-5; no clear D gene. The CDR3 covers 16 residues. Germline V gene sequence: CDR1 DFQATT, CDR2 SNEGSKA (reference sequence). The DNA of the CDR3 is TGCAGGCTTACGCCCCACCCGGCCGTCCAAAGGGAGACCCAGTACTTC. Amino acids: CRLTPHPAVQRETQYF.

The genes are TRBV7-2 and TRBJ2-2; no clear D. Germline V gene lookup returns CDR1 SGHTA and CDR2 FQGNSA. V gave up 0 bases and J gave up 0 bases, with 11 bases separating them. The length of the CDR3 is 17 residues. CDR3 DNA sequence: TGTGCCAGCAGCTTAGCTGTAGGGCGGTCGAACACCGGGGAGCTGTTTTTT. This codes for CASSLAVGRSNTGELFF.

CDR3 nucleotides: TGCAGCGTTGAAGGGTTCGGCCTAGGGAGAACGGAGCTGTTTTTT. It specifies CSVEGFGLGRTELFF. The chain is built from TRBV29-1 and TRBJ2-2; possible D gene TRBD2, 5 bases. Per the germline V gene, CDR1 is SQVTM and CDR2 is ANQGSEA. V lost 1 base and J lost 10, with 19 bases in between. This CDR3 is built from 15 residues.

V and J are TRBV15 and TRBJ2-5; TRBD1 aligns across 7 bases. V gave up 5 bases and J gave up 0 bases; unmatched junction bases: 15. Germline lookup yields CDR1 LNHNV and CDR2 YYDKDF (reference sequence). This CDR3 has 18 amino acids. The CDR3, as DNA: TGTGCCACCAGCTCGAGGCCAGGGGGTGGCCGGTACCAAGAGACCCAGTACTTC. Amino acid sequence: CATSSRPGGGRYQETQYF.